This entry concerns a single TCR beta chain. These data are taken from a study of blood T cell repertoires in COVID-19. Study-level background: Sites in the United States, Italy and Spain provided acute and convalescent COVID-19 samples.

Germline lookup yields CDR1 SGHDT and CDR2 YYEEEE. CDR3 length equals 15 residues. The trim removed 4 bases at V and 5 bases at J, leaving 11 bases unmatched. The repertoire was sequenced with immunoSEQ multiplex PCR; TCRdb's copy has only in-frame clones and lacks some. The table shows 77,000 or so clones, with around 80% occurring only once. Material for sequencing was peripheral blood. The genes are TRBV5-6 and TRBJ2-5; 7 positions match TRBD2. This TCR was sampled from an elderly woman with active or convalescent COVID-19. The chain's CDR3 is CASSPTPGGRETQYF. The CDR3 nucleotides read TGTGCCAGCAGCCCTACACCGGGGGGACGGGAGACCCAGTACTTC.